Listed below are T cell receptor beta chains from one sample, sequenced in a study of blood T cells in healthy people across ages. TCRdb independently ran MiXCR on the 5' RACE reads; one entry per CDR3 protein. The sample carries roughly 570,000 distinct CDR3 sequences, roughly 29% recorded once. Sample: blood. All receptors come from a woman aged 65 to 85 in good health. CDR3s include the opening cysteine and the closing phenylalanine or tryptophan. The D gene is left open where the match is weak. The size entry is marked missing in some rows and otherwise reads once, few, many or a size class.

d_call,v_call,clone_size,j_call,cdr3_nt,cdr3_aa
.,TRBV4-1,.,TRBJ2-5,TGCGCCAGTAGCCAAGGAAAAGGTTTTCGGTCGGAGACCCAGTACTTC,CASSQGKGFRSETQYF
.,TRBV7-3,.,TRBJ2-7,TGTGCCAGCAGCTTATGGCTCGGGCCCTACGAGCAGTACTTC,CASSLWLGPYEQYF
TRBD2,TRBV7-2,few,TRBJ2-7,TGTGCCAGCAGCTTTTCTAGCGGGGGGTCCTACGAGCAGTACTTC,CASSFSSGGSYEQYF
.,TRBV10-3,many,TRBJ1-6,TGTGCCATCAGTGAGTCGTTTGAGAATTCACCCCTCCACTTT,CAISESFENSPLHF
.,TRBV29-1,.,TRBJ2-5,TGCAGCGTTGGGTCAGGGAAGGTCCAAGGGACCCAGTACTTC,CSVGSGKVQGTQYF
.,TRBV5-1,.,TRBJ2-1,TGCGCCAGCAGCCTTCTGGGGAGCTCCTACAATGAGCAGTTCTTC,CASSLLGSSYNEQFF
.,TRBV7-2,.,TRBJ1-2,TGTGCCAGCAGCTTAGTCGAGGATCCCTATGGCTACACCTTC,CASSLVEDPYGYTF
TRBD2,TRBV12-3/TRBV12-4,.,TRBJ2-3,TGTGCCAGCAGTTTCCGCAGAGCGGGAGGGCTCGCAGATACGCAGTATTTT,CASSFRRAGGLADTQYF
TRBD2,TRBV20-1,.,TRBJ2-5,TGCAGTGCTTTTAGCGGGCTGGACCAAGAGACCCAGTACTTC,CSAFSGLDQETQYF
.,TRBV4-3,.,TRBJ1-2,TGCGCCAGCAGCCAAGAGGCCAGGGGATCCTATGGCTACACCTTC,CASSQEARGSYGYTF
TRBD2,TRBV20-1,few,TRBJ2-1,TGCAGTGCTCTAGCGGGGGGCAACAATGAGCAGTTCTTC,CSALAGGNNEQFF
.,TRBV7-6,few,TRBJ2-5,TGTGCCAGCAGCTTAGCGTTTAGGCCGCGTTCGGAGACCCAGTACTTC,CASSLAFRPRSETQYF
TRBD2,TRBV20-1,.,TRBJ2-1,TGCAGTGCTCTTTCTCGGGGGGGCGGGTACAATGAGCAGTTCTTC,CSALSRGGGYNEQFF
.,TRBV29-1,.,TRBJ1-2,TGCAGCGTTGAGCCCGGGAGTGGGTATGGCTACACCTTC,CSVEPGSGYGYTF
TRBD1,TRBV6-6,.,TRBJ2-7,TGTGCCAGCAGTTACCCTCGAGACAGGGGGGGGTACGAGCAGTACTTC,CASSYPRDRGGYEQYF
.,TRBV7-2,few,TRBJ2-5,TGTGCCAGCAGGACACCGTTAGGGACCCAGTACTTC,CASRTPLGTQYF
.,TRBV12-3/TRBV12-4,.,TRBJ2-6,TGTGCCAGCAGTCCGGGGACGTCCTCCTCTGGGGCCAACGTCCTGACTTTC,CASSPGTSSSGANVLTF
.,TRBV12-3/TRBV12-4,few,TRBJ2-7,TGTGCCAGCAGTTTAACACAAGGGGGTTCCTACGAGCAGTACTTC,CASSLTQGGSYEQYF
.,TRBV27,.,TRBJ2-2,TGTGCCAGCAGTTTCGAGGGGGGAAAGTCCGGGGAGCTGTTTTTT,CASSFEGGKSGELFF
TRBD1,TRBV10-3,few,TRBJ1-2,TGTGCCATCAGGGGCGGGACAGGGACCTATGGCTACACCTTC,CAIRGGTGTYGYTF
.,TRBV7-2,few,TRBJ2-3,TGTGCCAGCAGCTCCCGGTGGGGGGCAGGAGATACGCAGTATTTT,CASSSRWGAGDTQYF
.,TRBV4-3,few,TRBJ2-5,TGCGCCAGCAGCCAAGATGGAGTGCGGGCCCAAGAGACCCAGTACTTC,CASSQDGVRAQETQYF
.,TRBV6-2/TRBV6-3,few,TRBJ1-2,.,CASSSSDRRYGYTF
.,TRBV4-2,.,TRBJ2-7,TGTGCCAGCAGCCAAGGCGGGGGCCGCTACGAGCAGTACTTC,CASSQGGGRYEQYF
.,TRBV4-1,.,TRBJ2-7,TGCGCCAGCAGCCAAGCATCGGGGCTTACGGTCTACGAGCAGTACTTC,CASSQASGLTVYEQYF
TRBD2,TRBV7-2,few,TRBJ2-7,TGTGCCAGCAGCTTAATGGGAGGGCCCTACGAGCAGTACTTC,CASSLMGGPYEQYF
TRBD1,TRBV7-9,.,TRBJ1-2,TGTGCCAGCAGCCAGGGGGACAGATCCGCCTATGGCTACACCTTC,CASSQGDRSAYGYTF
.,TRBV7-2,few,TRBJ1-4,TGTGCCAGCAGCTTAGATGTAATTGGAAAACTGTCTTTT,CASSLDVIGKLSF
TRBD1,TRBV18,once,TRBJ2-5,TGTGCCAGCTCAAGGGACAGGGGTAGCGAGACCCGGTACTTC,CASSRDRGSETRYF
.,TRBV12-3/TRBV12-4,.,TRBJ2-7,TGTGCCAGCAGTCAGTCCCATAGACTGCTGGAGCAGTACTTC,CASSQSHRLLEQYF
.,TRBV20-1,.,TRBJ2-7,TGCAGTGCTAGAGATATGGGGGGCCCCTACGAGCAGTACTTC,CSARDMGGPYEQYF
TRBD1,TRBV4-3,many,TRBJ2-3,TGCGCCAGCAGCCAATCCATTACAGGGGGCGCAGATACGCAGTATTTT,CASSQSITGGADTQYF
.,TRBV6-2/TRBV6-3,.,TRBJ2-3,TGTGCCAGCAGCCGCCCCGTCCCAGATACGCAGTATTTT,CASSRPVPDTQYF
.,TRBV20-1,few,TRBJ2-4,TGCAGTGCAGAGTCGGGTGGTGGAAACATTCAGTACTTC,CSAESGGGNIQYF
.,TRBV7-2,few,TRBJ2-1,TGTGCCAGCAGCCCTCCGGGACCTTACTACAATGAGCAGTTCTTC,CASSPPGPYYNEQFF
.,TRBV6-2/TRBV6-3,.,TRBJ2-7,TGTGCCAGCACCCGGACCGGACTACGCGAGCAGTACTTC,CASTRTGLREQYF
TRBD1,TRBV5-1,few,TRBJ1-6,TGCGCCAGCAGCTTGGTCTCCCCTCAGGGACAGCTAAATTCACCCCTCCACTTT,CASSLVSPQGQLNSPLHF
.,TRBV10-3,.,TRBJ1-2,TGTGCCATCAGTGAGTCTGGCGGAGGGGACTATGGCTACACCTTC,CAISESGGGDYGYTF
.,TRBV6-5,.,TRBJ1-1,TGTGCCAGCAGCTCCGCGACACCTAACACTGAAGCTTTCTTT,CASSSATPNTEAFF
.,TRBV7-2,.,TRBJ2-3,TGTGCCAGCACCACGGTTCCAGATACGCAGTATTTT,CASTTVPDTQYF
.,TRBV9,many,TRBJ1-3,TGTGCCAGCAGCGAAATGAGCTCTGGAAACACCATATATTTT,CASSEMSSGNTIYF
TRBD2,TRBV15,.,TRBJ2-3,TGTGCCACCAGCAGAGGTTTTAGCGGGGGTGATACGCAGTATTTT,CATSRGFSGGDTQYF
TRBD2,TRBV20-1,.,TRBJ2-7,TGCAGTGCTAGCCTAGCGGACTCCTACGAGCAGTACTTC,CSASLADSYEQYF
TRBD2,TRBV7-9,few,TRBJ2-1,TGTGCCAGCTTCAGTCTACCTGCTAGCGGGGAAGACAATGAGCAGTTCTTC,CASFSLPASGEDNEQFF
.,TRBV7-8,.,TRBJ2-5,TGTGCCAGCAGCCAAGGGACCACGGGACAAGAGACCCAGTACTTC,CASSQGTTGQETQYF
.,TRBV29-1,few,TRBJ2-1,TGCAGCGTTGAAGGTTCGGACACTAGCTACAATGAGCAGTTCTTC,CSVEGSDTSYNEQFF
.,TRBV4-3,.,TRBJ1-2,TGCGCCAGCAGCCGTTCGACCGTCGGGGGCCATGGCTACACCTTC,CASSRSTVGGHGYTF
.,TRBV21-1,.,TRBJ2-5,TGTGCCAGCAGGGACGAGGCCTCGTGGGAGACCCAGTACTTC,CASRDEASWETQYF
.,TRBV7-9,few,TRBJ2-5,TGTGCCAGCAGCTTAGAGTACGCCCAGGAGACCCAGTACTTC,CASSLEYAQETQYF
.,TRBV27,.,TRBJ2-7,TGTGCCAGCAGTTTAACGGGGGTTCCCTACGAGCAGTACTTC,CASSLTGVPYEQYF
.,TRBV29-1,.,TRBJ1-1,TGCAGCGTTGATGGGGGACTGAACACTGAAGCTTTCTTT,CSVDGGLNTEAFF
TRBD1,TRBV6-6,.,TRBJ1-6,TGTGCCAGCAGCCGAGAGGACAGGGGGAATTCACCCCTCCACTTT,CASSREDRGNSPLHF
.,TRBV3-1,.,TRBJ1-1,TGTGCCAGCAGCCAAGATGCAGTCAAAGCTTTCTTT,CASSQDAVKAFF
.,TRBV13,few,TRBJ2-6,TGTGCCAGCAGATTGACGGGGACTGGGGCCAACGTCCTGACTTTC,CASRLTGTGANVLTF
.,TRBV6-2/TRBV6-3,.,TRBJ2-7,TGTGCCAGCAGGGGAGCCAGGAAGAGCTACGAGCAGTACTTC,CASRGARKSYEQYF
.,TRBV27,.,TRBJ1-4,TGTGCCAGCGGTCCTATCCCCCCCCCAACTAATGAAAAACTGTTTTTT,CASGPIPPPTNEKLFF
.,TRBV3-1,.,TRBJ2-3,TGTGCCAGCAGCCAGGGGATCAGCACAGATACGCAGTATTTT,CASSQGISTDTQYF
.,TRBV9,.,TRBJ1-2,TGTGCCAGCAGCGTAGTTGGGGCAGCTAACTATGGCTACACCTTC,CASSVVGAANYGYTF
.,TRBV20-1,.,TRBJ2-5,TGCAGTGCTCGACCGGGGTCGGAGACCCAGTACTTC,CSARPGSETQYF